Listed below are T cell receptor beta chains from one sample, sequenced in a study of blood T cells in healthy people across ages. TCRdb itself ran the 5' RACE reads through MiXCR, one entry per CDR3 protein. The sample yields approximately 830,000 distinct CDR3 sequences, around 62% seen once. The specimen was blood. All receptors derive from a man aged 30 to 45 in good health. Each CDR3 is given with its conserved first and last residue. Fields, in order: D gene, clone size, V gene, J gene, CDR3 length, CDR3 protein, CDR3 DNA. The D gene is left open where the match is weak. Clone size is shown for a subset of rows, as once, few, many or a class of expanded clone.

d_gene: .
abundance: .
v_gene: TRBV6-2/TRBV6-3
j_gene: TRBJ2-5
len: 14
CDR3aa: CASSYTTPGETQYF
CDR3nt: TGTGCCAGCAGTTACACGACACCTGGGGAGACCCAGTACTTC

d_gene: .
abundance: .
v_gene: TRBV13
j_gene: TRBJ2-1
len: 17
CDR3aa: CASTLIGQEVKYNEQFF
CDR3nt: TGTGCCAGCACTCTAATTGGGCAGGAGGTCAAATACAATGAGCAGTTCTTC

d_gene: .
abundance: .
v_gene: TRBV29-1
j_gene: TRBJ2-7
len: 12
CDR3aa: CSAVGGGYEQYF
CDR3nt: TGCAGCGCCGTGGGGGGTGGGTACGAGCAGTACTTC

d_gene: .
abundance: few
v_gene: TRBV7-7
j_gene: TRBJ2-1
len: 14
CDR3aa: CASSQGGGYNEQFF
CDR3nt: TGTGCTAGCAGCCAGGGTGGCGGGTACAATGAGCAGTTCTTC

d_gene: TRBD2
abundance: .
v_gene: TRBV14
j_gene: TRBJ2-1
len: 15
CDR3aa: CASSQGLARGNEQFF
CDR3nt: TGTGCCAGCAGCCAAGGACTAGCGCGGGGCAATGAGCAGTTCTTC

d_gene: .
abundance: few
v_gene: TRBV4-2
j_gene: TRBJ2-5
len: 16
CDR3aa: CASSQGSRPRQETQYF
CDR3nt: TGTGCCAGCAGCCAAGGATCAAGGCCGCGCCAAGAGACCCAGTACTTC

d_gene: .
abundance: few
v_gene: TRBV7-2
j_gene: TRBJ2-6
len: 17
CDR3aa: CASTLLVADSGANVLTF
CDR3nt: TGTGCCAGCACCCTCCTCGTAGCGGACTCTGGGGCCAACGTCCTGACTTTC

d_gene: TRBD1
abundance: .
v_gene: TRBV4-1
j_gene: TRBJ1-2
len: 15
CDR3aa: CASSQVIQGSYGYTF
CDR3nt: TGCGCCAGCAGCCAAGTAATACAGGGGTCCTATGGCTACACCTTC

d_gene: TRBD2
abundance: .
v_gene: TRBV12-3/TRBV12-4
j_gene: TRBJ2-1
len: 13
CDR3aa: CASSLGLALEQFF
CDR3nt: TGTGCCAGCAGTCTGGGACTAGCGCTTGAGCAGTTCTTC

d_gene: TRBD1
abundance: .
v_gene: TRBV12-3/TRBV12-4
j_gene: TRBJ1-5
len: 14
CDR3aa: CASNLGGPNQPQHF
CDR3nt: TGTGCCAGCAACTTAGGGGGCCCCAATCAGCCCCAGCATTTT

d_gene: .
abundance: few
v_gene: TRBV29-1
j_gene: TRBJ2-1
len: 12
CDR3aa: CSAPQGGYEQFF
CDR3nt: TGCAGCGCCCCGCAAGGGGGATATGAGCAGTTCTTC

d_gene: .
abundance: .
v_gene: TRBV10-3
j_gene: TRBJ2-7
len: 12
CDR3aa: CAISIQVDEQYF
CDR3nt: TGTGCCATCAGTATCCAGGTGGACGAGCAGTACTTC

d_gene: .
abundance: .
v_gene: TRBV6-5
j_gene: TRBJ2-7
len: 14
CDR3aa: CASSRSRFTYEQYF
CDR3nt: TGTGCCAGCAGTAGGTCGAGGTTCACCTACGAGCAGTACTTC

d_gene: .
abundance: .
v_gene: TRBV14
j_gene: TRBJ2-4
len: 13
CDR3aa: CASSQGFRRGTYF
CDR3nt: TGTGCCAGCAGCCAAGGATTTAGGAGGGGCACGTACTTC

d_gene: TRBD1
abundance: .
v_gene: TRBV28
j_gene: TRBJ1-4
len: 17
CDR3aa: CASSLYYRGPVREKLFF
CDR3nt: TGTGCCAGCAGTTTATATTACAGGGGGCCGGTTCGTGAAAAACTGTTTTTT

d_gene: TRBD1
abundance: .
v_gene: TRBV7-9
j_gene: TRBJ1-2
len: 14
CDR3aa: CASSADRAGYGYTF
CDR3nt: TGTGCCAGCAGCGCCGACAGGGCGGGCTATGGCTACACCTTC

d_gene: .
abundance: .
v_gene: TRBV27
j_gene: TRBJ2-3
len: 12
CDR3aa: CASSFTGTAQYF
CDR3nt: TGTGCCAGCAGTTTTACCGGGACTGCGCAGTATTTT

d_gene: .
abundance: .
v_gene: TRBV5-1
j_gene: TRBJ2-7
len: 13
CDR3aa: CATSTGSTYEQYF
CDR3nt: TGCGCCACCTCCACAGGGTCCACCTACGAGCAGTACTTC

d_gene: .
abundance: .
v_gene: TRBV9
j_gene: TRBJ2-1
len: 15
CDR3aa: CASSVVSSSYNEQFF
CDR3nt: TGTGCCAGCAGCGTAGTCTCGAGCTCCTACAATGAGCAGTTCTTC

d_gene: .
abundance: once
v_gene: TRBV12-3/TRBV12-4
j_gene: TRBJ1-2
len: 11
CDR3aa: CATSGRNGHTF
CDR3nt: TGTGCCACCAGTGGTAGGAATGGCCACACCTTC